This record concerns one T cell receptor beta chain sequence. This clone was counted between two and nine times. Its antigen is still unknown. No qualities accompany the bases; no much larger clone lies one base away. The germline V gene sets CDR1 to MNHNS and CDR2 to SASEGT. Taken from cysteine to phenylalanine, the CDR3 has 15 residues. The CDR3 DNA has 45 bases and is translated from base 1. After removal of 2 bases from V and 6 bases from J, the junction retains 9 bases not matched to a gene. The immunoSEQ Assay, a bias-controlled multiplex PCR, was used to amplify TCRbeta CDR3 regions from genomic DNA. The authors' analysis ran thus. The number of nucleated cells in each sample was estimated by amplification of reference gene primers within the assay. To quantify the absolute abundance of each unique TCRbeta CDR3 rearrangement, sequence reads were collapsed and filtered. Productive Simpson clonality was computed per sample as the square root of Simpson's diversity index over productive rearrangements. In TCRdb, the immuneACCESS table is reduced to in-frame sequences with V and J assigned. These tables do not hold every clone; where another copy was compared, an unresolved V gene accounts for under half, and the others remain unexplained. V, J and clone size derive from that table, while D and trimming were established from the DNA sequence. The sample has about 200,000 clones on record, about four fifths of them singletons. The ten largest clones capture 6% to 8% of the sample.

In the prospective study, participants were roughly 18 to 89 years old, resided in about two dozen geographic areas of the United States, and were enrolled through a virtual design. To assign participants to cohorts, the prospective study relied on clinical history that participants themselves reported in a screening survey and a study questionnaire. ImmuneRACE Cohort 3 recovered participants were defined by two consecutive negative NP/OP PCR tests, healthcare professional clearance, or symptom resolution. In the prospective study, mobile phlebotomists collected whole blood, serum and a nasopharyngeal or oropharyngeal swab from each participant. Additional blood draws and questionnaires over an approximately two-month period could optionally be provided by prospective study participants. Prospective study blood samples were shipped either frozen or at room temperature before DNA extraction. The sample belongs to a study of blood T cell repertoires in COVID-19 (dated by TCRdb to 2019 to 2021). About the study as a whole: Samples from collaborators originated in the United States, Italy and Spain and spanned both the acute and convalescent phases of COVID-19. Where available, HLA class I and class II types were obtained from metadata supplied by the sample provider rather than from assay-based typing. The sample metadata nearly always contained a de-identified subject ID, COVID-19 status, age in years and sex. A freely available public database, intended as a resource for researchers studying the immune response to SARS-CoV-2, is where the repertoires were released. The material from the prospective study consisted of cDNA or gDNA derived from T cells, B-cell-depleted T cells, or PBMCs. Samples came from the ongoing ImmuneRACE study (first 160 participants) plus 1,254 subjects from 6 global collaborators. The dataset comprised deeply sampled blood TCRbeta repertoires from subjects exposed to, actively infected with, or recovered from COVID-19.

Study-level results and caveats: The amount of clinical and demographic metadata varied by source and participant and was provided uncurated.

The sequence derives from a man aged 40-49 years who had recovered from COVID-19. In this chain, TRBV6-1 is recombined with TRBJ1-2; TRBD1 agrees with 7 junctional bases. Sequenced sample: PBMCs or T cells enriched from blood (not recorded which). The CDR3 protein is CASSELTGSRDGYTF. The DNA reads as follows: TGTGCCAGCAGTGAATTGACAGGGAGTAGGGATGGCTACACCTTC.